This entry lists 30 T cell receptor beta chains sequenced from one sample in a study of CD8 T cells in Susac syndrome. It was with random hexamers that 0.5 to 1 ug RNA was reverse transcribed. TCRdb reprocessed the immunoSEQ multiplex PCR reads via MiXCR and lists one record per CDR3 protein. The table has tens of thousands of distinct CDR3 sequences, around 93% seen once. Sequencing was done on a sample of CD8+ T cells from PBMCs. These receptors were obtained from a human donor in good health.

The chain is built from TRBV2 and TRBJ2-3, with 10 nucleotides matching TRBD2. Germline V CDR1 and CDR2: SNHLY, FYNNEI. V dropped 8 bases and J dropped 4; count of bases not matched to a gene: 0. The CDR3 spans 12 residues. For the CDR3, the DNA is TGTGCCAGCCTAGCGGGAGCAGATACGCAGTATTTT. Translation gives CASLAGADTQYF.

The rearrangement links TRBV6-1 to TRBJ2-7, with 7 bases lining up with TRBD1. CDR3 size: 14 residues. Losses at the gene ends were 8 bases for V and 1 base for J; bases not matched to a gene: 8. From germline, CDR1 is MNHNS and CDR2 SASEGT. As DNA, the CDR3 is TGTGCCAGCTGGACCGGGACAGTATCCTACGAGCAGTACTTC. This codes for CASWTGTVSYEQYF.

The chain is built from TRBV2 and TRBJ1-1; TRBD1 aligns across 8 bases. From germline, CDR1 is SNHLY and CDR2 FYNNEI. This CDR3 is built from 15 residues. Trimming cost V 3 bases and J 0 bases; bases outside gene matches: 3. The CDR3 DNA follows: TGTGCCAGCAGTGATCAGGACAGGGTGAACACTGAAGCTTTCTTT. Encoded protein: CASSDQDRVNTEAFF.

The chain recombines TRBV15 with TRBJ1-1; D call uncertain. The germline CDR1 and CDR2 sequences are LNHNV and YYDKDF (reference sequence). This CDR3 is 17 amino acids long. Trimming removed 2 bases at V and 2 bases at J, with 18 bases between. The CDR3 loop reads CATSRPPSVGLNTEAFF. CDR3 in DNA: TGTGCCACCAGCAGACCTCCCTCGGTGGGGTTAAACACTGAAGCTTTCTTT.

The chain recombines TRBV4-3 with TRBJ1-2; D unclear. This CDR3 spans 16 amino acids. Trimming cost V 0 bases and J 8 bases, with 19 bases left between them. Germline V gives CDR1 LGHNA, CDR2 YSLEER. The DNA of the CDR3 is TGCGCCAGCAGCCAAGATATTCGAGGGTCTCTCAAGGGCTACACCTTC. Translating it yields CASSQDIRGSLKGYTF.

The chain carries TRBV7-8 and TRBJ1-1, with D unresolved. This CDR3 is 14 amino acids long. CDR1 is SGHVS, CDR2 FQNEAQ, per germline. Between the trimmed V and J ends, which lost 0 bases and 0 bases, there was a span of 5 bases. CDR3 sequence reads: CASSLARVNTEAFF. The CDR3 nucleotides are TGTGCCAGCAGCTTAGCGCGAGTGAACACTGAAGCTTTCTTT.

V usage is TRBV12-3 or TRBV12-4 and J usage is TRBJ2-5; the match to TRBD1 covers 8 bases. The CDR3 is 14 residues long. The ends lost 3 bases at V and 5 bases at J; junction bases unmatched: 5. CDR3 coding DNA: TGTGCCAGCAGTTTGCCGACAGGGGAGGAGACCCAGTACTTC. It codes for CASSLPTGEETQYF.

The rearrangement uses TRBV7-9 and TRBJ1-2, with TRBD1 identical over 7 bases. This CDR3 comprises 14 residues. Germline-derived CDR1 and CDR2 are SEHNR and FQNEAQ (reference sequence). The junction had 5 bases not matched to a gene; V was cut back by 1 base and J by 6 bases. The CDR3 region has the DNA TGTGCCAGCAGCTTAGGCAGGGGGACGGATGGCTACACCTTC. It encodes CASSLGRGTDGYTF.

This clonotype occurred a few times. The genes are TRBV5-4 and TRBJ2-7, with a possible D match to TRBD1 (6 bases). There are 14 residues in the CDR3. Germline CDR1 reads SGHNT; CDR2 reads YYREEE (reference sequence). Trimming shortened V by 0 bases and J by 6 bases, and 13 bases separated the two germline ends. CDR3 sequence: CASSLDQGNVEQYF. In DNA form, the CDR3 reads TGTGCCAGCAGCTTGGACCAGGGGAACGTCGAGCAGTACTTC.

The chain employs TRBV19 and TRBJ2-1; tentative D call: TRBD2 (6 bases). The germline gives CDR1 LNHDA, CDR2 SQIVND (reference sequence). Deletions cut 9 bases from V and 0 bases from J, with 12 bases between. The CDR3 loop spans 14 amino acids. CDR3 protein: CASRESSSYNEQFF. The CDR3 DNA is TGTGCCAGCCGGGAGTCCAGCTCCTACAATGAGCAGTTCTTC. The full variable domain, rest sourced from reference TRBV19 and TRBJ2-1, is DGGITQSPKYLFRKEGQNVTLSCEQNLNHDAMYWYRQDPGQGLRLIYYSQIVNDFQKGDIAEGYSVSREKKESFPLTVTSAQKNPTAFYLCASRESSSYNEQFFGPGTRLTVL.

V usage is TRBV13 and J usage is TRBJ2-1, with TRBD2 matching over 12 bases. Trimming cost V 0 bases and J 3 bases; bases outside gene matches: 6. Germline values: CDR1 PRHDT, CDR2 FYEKMQ (reference sequence). This CDR3 comprises 18 residues. CDR3 region: CASSLGLTSGSIYNEQFF. In nucleotides, the CDR3 is TGTGCCAGCAGCTTAGGATTGACTAGCGGGAGCATCTACAATGAGCAGTTCTTC.

This chain connects TRBV4-1 to TRBJ2-7, with 7 positions matching TRBD1. The CDR3 runs 13 residues. The germline gives CDR1 MGHRA, CDR2 YSYEKL. V was pared by 4 bases and J by 3 bases, with 3 bases of the junction left unmatched. The CDR3 bases are TGCGCCAGCAGCCTGAGACAGGGCTACGAGCAGTACTTC. It is translated as CASSLRQGYEQYF.

The genes are TRBV29-1 and TRBJ1-2; a possible D gene is TRBD1 (6 bases). The germline CDR1 and CDR2 sequences are SQVTM and ANQGSEA. V shed 1 base and J shed 3 bases, with 18 bases lying between them. The CDR3 loop spans 16 amino acids. In DNA, the CDR3 is TGCAGCGTTGAAGGTAGGACAGACCTCGGGGACTATGGCTACACCTTC. It codes for CSVEGRTDLGDYGYTF.

The chain joins TRBV7-9 to TRBJ1-2; a possible D gene is TRBD1 (5 bases). CDR1 and CDR2 from the germline V gene are SEHNR and FQNEAQ (reference sequence). The CDR3 runs 15 residues. Trimming pared 1 base from V and 6 bases from J, leaving 15 bases between. CDR3 sequence: CASSLDQVGANGYTF. The CDR3 DNA reads TGTGCCAGCAGCTTAGATCAAGTTGGGGCGAATGGCTACACCTTC.

This clonotype has more than one count but fewer than ten. The chain uses TRBV6-1 and TRBJ2-7, with D perhaps matching TRBD2 (5 bases). The CDR3 runs 14 residues. From germline, CDR1 is MNHNS and CDR2 SASEGT. The ends were cut back, 3 bases at V and 4 bases at J, with 13 bases in the middle. In nucleotides, the CDR3 is TGTGCCAGCAGTGAGCCGGGATTCGGGTACGAGCAGTACTTC. This translates into CASSEPGFGYEQYF.

Here the CDR3 reads CASSQGIPSGVYNEQFF. The CDR3, as DNA: TGTGCCAGCAGCCAAGGGATCCCTAGCGGGGTATACAATGAGCAGTTCTTC. The chain employs TRBV3-1 and TRBJ2-1; TRBD2 agrees at 9 bases. Germline trimming cut 1 base from V and 4 bases from J; bases unmatched to any gene: 8. The CDR3 loop spans 17 amino acids. Germline lookup yields CDR1 LGHDT and CDR2 YNNKEL (reference sequence).

A few counts support this clonotype. The chain is built from TRBV29-1 and TRBJ1-2, with 7 bases identical to TRBD1. Germline CDR1 and CDR2: SQVTM and ANQGSEA. V trimming: 4 bases; J trimming: 5 bases; junction bases outside the gene matches: 7. CDR3 length equals 13 residues. CDR3 nucleotide sequence: TGCAGCGTTGTAGCTGGGACAGCGTATGGCTACACCTTC. Its protein is CSVVAGTAYGYTF.

The V gene is TRBV7-6, the J gene TRBJ2-3, with 8 bases identical to TRBD1. CDR3 size: 14 residues. Looked up from germline, CDR1 is SGHVS and CDR2 is FNYEAQ. V trimming: 5 bases; J trimming: 1 base; junction bases outside the gene matches: 2. CDR3 loop: CASSVQGGTDTQYF. Here the CDR3 DNA reads TGTGCCAGCAGCGTACAGGGGGGCACAGATACGCAGTATTTT.

CDR3 DNA sequence: TGTGCCAGCAGCCAAGAGTGGGGAGAGCAGTTCTTC. This translates into CASSQEWGEQFF. The genes are TRBV7-8 and TRBJ2-1; D is undetermined. In germline, CDR1 is SGHVS, CDR2 FQNEAQ. Trimming took 5 bases from V and 10 from J, leaving 12 bases between them. The CDR3 runs 12 residues.

V and J are TRBV4-1 and TRBJ1-5, with TRBD1 matching 12 bases. Germline lookup yields CDR1 MGHRA and CDR2 YSYEKL. The V gene end was trimmed by 1 base and the J gene end by 5 bases; junction bases not matched to a gene: 3. CDR3 length equals 16 residues. CDR3: CASSQGGTGGYQPQHF. In DNA form, the CDR3 reads TGCGCCAGCAGCCAAGGTGGGACAGGGGGCTATCAGCCCCAGCATTTT.

V gene TRBV3-1 combines with J gene TRBJ2-7; D uncertain. The germline V gene encodes CDR1 LGHDT and CDR2 YNNKEL (reference sequence). The CDR3 is made up of 16 amino acids. V shed 3 bases and J shed 6 bases, with 21 bases lying between them. The CDR3 protein is CASSQGAQRSACEQYF. The CDR3 DNA sequence: TGTGCCAGCAGCCAGGGCGCCCAGAGGTCGGCTTGCGAGCAGTACTTC.

This chain uses TRBV5-1 with TRBJ2-7, with TRBD1 matching 7 bases. This CDR3 is built from 14 residues. CDR1 SGHRS and CDR2 YFSETQ come from the germline V gene. Trimming cost V 2 bases and J 6 bases; bases outside gene matches: 8. CDR3 sequence: CASSFDRVPSEQYF. Written as DNA, the CDR3 is TGCGCCAGCAGCTTTGACAGGGTCCCTAGCGAGCAGTACTTC.

The V and J genes are TRBV7-9 and TRBJ1-2, with D unresolved. Trimming removed 4 bases at V and 2 bases at J, with 17 bases between. CDR1 and CDR2 (germline): SEHNR, FQNEAQ (reference sequence). CDR3 length: 16 amino acids. Here the CDR3 DNA reads TGTGCCAGCAGCTCCTCGAGTAGTGAAAACAACTATGGCTACACCTTC. It specifies CASSSSSSENNYGYTF. Filled out from reference TRBV7-9 and TRBJ1-2, the complete variable domain reads DTGVSQNPRHKITKRGQNVTFRCDPISEHNRLYWYRQTLGQGPEFLTYFQNEAQLEKSRLLSDRFSAERPKGSFSTLEIQRTEQGDSAMYLCASSSSSSENNYGYTFGSGTRLTVV.

The rearrangement uses TRBV4-1 and TRBJ2-2; D perhaps matches TRBD2 (6 bases). Trimming stripped 2 bases from V and 1 base from J, with 14 bases between. The germline V gene has CDR1 MGHRA and CDR2 YSYEKL. The CDR3 contains 17 residues. The CDR3 protein is CASSQIGQGGNTGELFF. CDR3 sequence (DNA): TGCGCCAGCAGCCAAATCGGCCAGGGAGGGAACACCGGGGAGCTGTTTTTT.

This CDR3 reads CASSSLTDTEAFF. DNA of the CDR3: TGCGCCAGCAGCTCCTTAACCGACACTGAAGCTTTCTTT. The V call is TRBV5-1, the J call TRBJ1-1; no clear D. CDR3 length: 13 residues. V was pared by 3 bases and J by 3 bases, with 9 bases between. Germline-derived CDR1 and CDR2 are SGHRS and YFSETQ.

V is TRBV3-1 and J is TRBJ1-1, with D tentatively TRBD1 (6 bases). Looked up from germline, CDR1 is LGHDT and CDR2 is YNNKEL (reference sequence). The CDR3 is made up of 12 amino acids. V was shortened by 4 bases and J by 8 bases, with 11 bases between the two germline ends. Here the CDR3 DNA reads TGTGCCAGCAGCCTTTTCACAGGGGAAGCTTTCTTT. Translation: CASSLFTGEAFF.

The chain links TRBV4-3 to TRBJ2-3; D possibly uses TRBD1 or TRBD2 (5 bases each). V was trimmed by 0 bases and J by 4 bases, leaving 11 bases between them. The germline V gene encodes CDR1 LGHNA and CDR2 YSLEER. This CDR3 is 15 amino acids long. CDR3: CASSQDSGSPDTQYF. CDR3 DNA sequence: TGCGCCAGCAGCCAAGACTCAGGGAGTCCAGATACGCAGTATTTT.

Here the CDR3 DNA reads TGCAGTGCTGGCAACACTAGCGGGAAGACCGGGGAGCTGTTTTTT. Amino acid sequence: CSAGNTSGKTGELFF. This rearrangement joins TRBV20-1 to TRBJ2-2; 10 bases are shared with TRBD2. The CDR3 sequence is 15 residues long. The junction had 8 bases not matched to a gene; V was cut back by 5 bases and J by 5 bases. CDR1 and CDR2 from the germline V gene are DFQATT and SNEGSKA (reference sequence).

The CDR3 nucleotides read TGCAGTGCTAGAGATCTTGGCGGGAGAGGTTCCGAGCAGTACTTC. Amino acid sequence: CSARDLGGRGSEQYF. The chain has TRBV20-1 and TRBJ2-7, with 7 bases fitting TRBD2. The CDR3 loop spans 15 amino acids. Germline CDR1 reads DFQATT; CDR2 reads SNEGSKA (reference sequence). After removal of 0 bases from V and 6 bases from J, the junction contained 11 bases not matched to a gene.

The sample holds one count of this clonotype. V is TRBV4-1 and J is TRBJ1-1; possibly TRBD1 for D (5 bases). The CDR3 spans 15 residues. CDR1 and CDR2 (germline): MGHRA, YSYEKL. Trimming stripped 4 bases from V and 1 base from J, with 13 bases between. As DNA, the CDR3 is TGCGCCAGCAGCCGACCTAATCAGGGGAACACTGAAGCTTTCTTT. The encoded protein is CASSRPNQGNTEAFF.